This is a list of T cell receptor beta chains from one sample in a study of HIV-infected children after antiretroviral therapy interruption. TCRdb ran MiXCR on the 3' RACE reads and lists one entry per CDR3 protein. The sample contains fewer than 100,000 distinct CDR3 sequences, 6.9% of which appear only once. The sequencing here drew on CD45RA+ CD4+ T cells from PBMCs, pooled from several time points, taken from a donor given antiretroviral therapy, either interrupted or continuous. The receptors were gathered from a pool of human donors with HIV. CDR3s include the opening cysteine and the closing phenylalanine or tryptophan. D genes are given only for firm matches. Not every row has a clone size; where given, it reads once, few, many or a size class.

abundance	d_gene	v_gene	j_gene	CDR3aa	CDR3nt
many	.	TRBV12-3/TRBV12-4	TRBJ1-6	CASSLSGGPNSPLHF	TGTGCCAGCAGTTTAAGCGGGGGCCCGAATTCACCCCTCCACTTT
many	.	TRBV20-1	TRBJ1-5	CSALAKRVWQPQHF	TGCAGTGCCCTTGCGAAGAGGGTCTGGCAGCCCCAGCATTTT
few	TRBD1	TRBV28	TRBJ2-7	CASTSYGTGVFEQYF	TGTGCCAGCACCTCATATGGGACAGGGGTCTTTGAGCAGTACTTC
.	.	TRBV18	TRBJ1-2	CASSPTDGAGYTF	TGTGCCAGCTCACCAACTGATGGAGCCGGCTACACCTTC
many	.	TRBV2	TRBJ2-5	CASSPGVNQDTQYF	TGTGCCAGCAGCCCTGGGGTTAACCAAGACACCCAGTACTTT
many	TRBD2	TRBV6-5	TRBJ2-3	CASSYLAGIQYF	TGTGCCAGCAGTTACCTAGCGGGTATTCAGTATTTT
many	TRBD1	TRBV28	TRBJ2-7	CASSLELQGAREQYF	TGTGCCAGCAGTTTAGAGCTCCAGGGGGCACGAGAGCAGTACTTC
few	TRBD1	TRBV18	TRBJ1-1	CASSLTGGLSILNTEAFF	TGTGCCAGCTCACTTACAGGGGGCCTTTCGATCCTGAACACTGAAGCTTTCTTT
.	TRBD1	TRBV7-2	TRBJ2-2	CASSLTRTYRGTGELFF	TGTGCCAGCAGCTTAACCCGAACATACAGGGGCACCGGGGAGCTGTTTTTT
few	TRBD1	TRBV12-3/TRBV12-4	TRBJ2-7	CATRGQTYEQYF	TGTGCCACCCGGGGACAGACCTACGAGCAGTACTTC
.	.	TRBV25-1	TRBJ1-2	CASRARDGYGYTF	TGTGCCAGCAGGGCCAGGGATGGCTATGGCTACACCTTC
many	TRBD1	TRBV7-2	TRBJ1-1	CASSWTGGTEAFF	TGTGCCAGCAGTTGGACAGGGGGGACTGAAGCTTTCTTT
many	.	TRBV12-3/TRBV12-4	TRBJ2-1	CASSLGSGELDEQFF	TGTGCCAGCAGTTTAGGGTCAGGGGAACTCGATGAGCAGTTCTTC
many	.	TRBV5-4	TRBJ2-1	CASSLAGSTSYNEQFF	TGTGCCAGCAGCTTGGCTGGGAGCACCTCCTACAATGAGCAGTTCTTC
.	.	TRBV18	TRBJ2-7	CASSPPISNWTPGYYEQYF	TGTGCCAGCTCACCACCGATATCAAATTGGACTCCCGGTTACTACGAGCAGTACTTC
few	.	TRBV11-1	TRBJ2-2	CASSQAGHNTGELFF	TGTGCCAGCAGCCAAGCAGGACACAACACCGGGGAGCTGTTTTTT
many	.	TRBV4-1	TRBJ1-4	CASSHGYQGVPTNEKLFF	TGCGCCAGCAGCCATGGTTACCAGGGCGTCCCAACTAATGAAAAACTGTTTTTT
many	TRBD1	TRBV14	TRBJ1-1	CASRRRGQWNTEAFF	TGTGCCAGCAGGCGCAGGGGGCAGTGGAACACTGAAGCTTTCTTT
.	TRBD2	TRBV4-1	TRBJ2-1	CASSQHRLAGVFYNEQFF	TGCGCCAGCAGCCAACACCGACTAGCGGGAGTGTTCTACAATGAGCAGTTCTTC
.	TRBD1	TRBV2	TRBJ1-5	CASSGQGHQPQHF	TGTGCCAGCAGTGGACAGGGGCATCAGCCCCAGCATTTT
few	.	TRBV20-1	TRBJ2-7	CSAAGALHYEQYF	TGCAGTGCTGCTGGGGCGCTACACTACGAGCAGTACTTC
.	.	TRBV20-1	TRBJ2-3	CSADSGTRNTDTQYF	TGCAGTGCTGACTCCGGGACTCGCAACACAGATACGCAGTATTTT
many	TRBD1	TRBV3-1	TRBJ2-7	CASSQERQGVREQYF	TGTGCCAGCAGCCAAGAAAGACAGGGGGTACGCGAGCAGTACTTC
few	TRBD2	TRBV6-1	TRBJ2-3	CASSRLLAGGDTQYF	TGTGCCAGCAGTCGGTTGCTAGCGGGGGGAGATACGCAGTATTTT
many	.	TRBV10-3	TRBJ2-2	CAISAVLSPNTGELFF	TGTGCCATCAGTGCGGTTTTGAGTCCGAACACCGGGGAGCTGTTTTTT
few	TRBD1	TRBV5-1	TRBJ2-1	CASSFGPTGQGLGEQFF	TGCGCCAGCAGCTTTGGACCCACGGGACAGGGGTTAGGTGAGCAGTTCTTC
.	.	TRBV10-1	TRBJ1-5	CAISESYQGSNQPQHF	TGTGCCATCAGTGAGTCGTACCAGGGGTCGAATCAGCCCCAGCATTTT
few	TRBD1	TRBV19	TRBJ2-7	CASSIRGTGGYEQYF	TGTGCCAGTAGTATTCGCGGGACAGGGGGCTACGAGCAGTACTTC
many	.	TRBV23-1	TRBJ1-1	CASSRYGNTEAFF	TGCGCCAGCAGTCGTTACGGGAACACTGAAGCTTTCTTT
.	TRBD1	TRBV7-9	TRBJ1-5	CASSKFRDRSNQPQHF	TGTGCCAGCAGCAAATTCCGGGACAGAAGCAATCAGCCCCAGCATTTT
few	TRBD1	TRBV6-2/TRBV6-3	TRBJ2-1	CASRPTGEGYNEQFF	TGTGCCAGCAGGCCGACAGGGGAAGGGTACAATGAGCAGTTCTTC
many	TRBD2	TRBV9	TRBJ2-7	CASSVEIAGPYEQYF	TGTGCCAGCAGCGTAGAAATAGCGGGACCCTACGAGCAGTACTTC
many	.	TRBV19	TRBJ1-3	CASSIVISGNTIYF	TGTGCCAGTAGTATTGTGATCTCTGGAAACACCATATATTTT